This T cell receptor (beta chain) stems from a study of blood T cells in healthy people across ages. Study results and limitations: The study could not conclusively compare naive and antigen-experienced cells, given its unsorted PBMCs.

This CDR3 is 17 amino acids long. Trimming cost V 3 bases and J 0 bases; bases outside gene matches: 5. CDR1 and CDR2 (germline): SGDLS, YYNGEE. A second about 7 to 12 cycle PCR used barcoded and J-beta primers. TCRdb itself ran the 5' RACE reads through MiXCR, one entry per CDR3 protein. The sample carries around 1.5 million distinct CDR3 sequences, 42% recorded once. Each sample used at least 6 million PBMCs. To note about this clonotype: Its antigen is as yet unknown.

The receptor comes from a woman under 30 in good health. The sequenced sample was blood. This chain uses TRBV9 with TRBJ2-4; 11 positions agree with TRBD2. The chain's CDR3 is CASSETSGTEAKNIQYF. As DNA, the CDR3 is TGTGCCAGCAGCGAGACTAGCGGGACAGAAGCCAAAAACATTCAGTACTTC.